The T cell receptor (beta chain) described here comes from a study of blood T cell repertoires in COVID-19. Study at large: The United States, Italy and Spain were the sources of the acute and convalescent COVID-19 samples. Sources were T cells, B-cell-depleted T cells, or PBMCs; the material itself was cDNA or gDNA.

Per the authors' pipeline: Estimation of nucleated cell counts was performed using reference gene primer amplification. Sequenced by immunoSEQ multiplex PCR; TCRdb stores in-frame clones only, minus some. Clonal size and the V and J genes are those of that table, whereas D and trimming came from the DNA. The repertoire includes around 120,000 clones, roughly nine tenths of them detected once, and around 3.7% sits in the top ten. Germline CDR1 SGHRS, CDR2 YFSETQ. The CDR3 totals 18 residues. The J segment lost 5 bases and the V segment lost 2 bases, leaving 14 bases of the junction unmatched. Source material: peripheral blood. This sequence was found in a man aged 50-59 years with active COVID-19. The rearrangement uses TRBV5-1 and TRBJ2-3; 10 bases line up with TRBD1. The chain's CDR3 is CASSFYSRQGAVLDTQYF. CDR3 bases: TGCGCCAGCAGCTTCTATTCAAGACAGGGGGCGGTTCTAGATACGCAGTATTTT.